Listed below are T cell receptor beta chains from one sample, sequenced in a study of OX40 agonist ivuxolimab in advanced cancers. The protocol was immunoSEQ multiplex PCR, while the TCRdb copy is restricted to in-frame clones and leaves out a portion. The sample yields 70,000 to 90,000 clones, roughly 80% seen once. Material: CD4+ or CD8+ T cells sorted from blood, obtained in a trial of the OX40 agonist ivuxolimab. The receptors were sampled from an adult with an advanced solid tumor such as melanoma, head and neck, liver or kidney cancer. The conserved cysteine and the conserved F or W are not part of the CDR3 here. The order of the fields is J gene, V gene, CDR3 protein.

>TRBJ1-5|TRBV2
ASRRDSNQPQH
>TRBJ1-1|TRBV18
ASSPPNLRGNTEAF
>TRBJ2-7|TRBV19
ASSTGGTSRKQY
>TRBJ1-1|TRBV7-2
ASSYRMGQGEMNTEAF
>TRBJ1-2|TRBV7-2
ASSLDPEPNYGYT
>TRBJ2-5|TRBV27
ATRPGWGPSETQY
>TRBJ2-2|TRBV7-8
ASRSAGGWTGELF
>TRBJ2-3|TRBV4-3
ASSQGRRSGSSGTDTQY
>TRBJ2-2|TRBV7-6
ASSRGLAGWATGELF
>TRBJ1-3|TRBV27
ASSQNHRSGNTIY
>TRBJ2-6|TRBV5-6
ASSPPGGLSGANVLT